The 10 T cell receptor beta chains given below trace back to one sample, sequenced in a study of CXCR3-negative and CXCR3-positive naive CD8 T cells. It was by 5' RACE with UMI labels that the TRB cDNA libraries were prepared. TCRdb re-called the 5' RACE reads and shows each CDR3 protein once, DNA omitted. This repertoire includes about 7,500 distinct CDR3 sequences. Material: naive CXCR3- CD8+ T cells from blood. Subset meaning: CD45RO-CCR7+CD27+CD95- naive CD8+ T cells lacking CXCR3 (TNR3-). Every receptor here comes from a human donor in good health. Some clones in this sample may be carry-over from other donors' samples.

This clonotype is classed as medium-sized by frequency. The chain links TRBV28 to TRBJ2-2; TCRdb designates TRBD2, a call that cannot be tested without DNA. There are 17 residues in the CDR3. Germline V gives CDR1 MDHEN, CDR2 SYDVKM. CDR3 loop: CASSSPPAAPNTGELFF.

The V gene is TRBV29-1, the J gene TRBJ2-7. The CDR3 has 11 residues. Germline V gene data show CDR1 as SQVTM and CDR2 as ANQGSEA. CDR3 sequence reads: CSVVDGYEQYF.

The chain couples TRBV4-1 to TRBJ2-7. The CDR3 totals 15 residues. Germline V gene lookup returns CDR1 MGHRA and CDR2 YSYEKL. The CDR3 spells CASSQVHSDPYEQYF.

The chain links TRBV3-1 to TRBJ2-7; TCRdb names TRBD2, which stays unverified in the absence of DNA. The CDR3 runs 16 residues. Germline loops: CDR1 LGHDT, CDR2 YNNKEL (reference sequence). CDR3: CASSPRRTRIPYEQYF.

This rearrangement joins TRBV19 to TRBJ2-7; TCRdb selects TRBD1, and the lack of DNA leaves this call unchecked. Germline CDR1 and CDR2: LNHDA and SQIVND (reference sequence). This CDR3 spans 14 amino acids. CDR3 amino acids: CASSPGTGGYEQYF.

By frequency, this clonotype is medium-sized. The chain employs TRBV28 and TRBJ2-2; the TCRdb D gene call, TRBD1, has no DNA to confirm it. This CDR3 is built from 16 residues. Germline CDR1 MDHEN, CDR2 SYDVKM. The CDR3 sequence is CASRRTGTGRTGELFF.

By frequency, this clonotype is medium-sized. The chain's CDR3 is CASSPGLGTDTQYF. This chain uses TRBV3-1 with TRBJ2-3; lacking DNA, the TRBD1 call made by TCRdb goes unchecked. This CDR3 is 14 amino acids long. Germline V gene lookup returns CDR1 LGHDT and CDR2 YNNKEL (reference sequence).

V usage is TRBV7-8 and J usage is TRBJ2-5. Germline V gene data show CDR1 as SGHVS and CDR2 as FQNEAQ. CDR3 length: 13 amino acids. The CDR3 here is CASSFSFGETQYF. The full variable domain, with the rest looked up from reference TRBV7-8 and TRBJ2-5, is GAGVSQSPRYKVAKRGQDVALRCDPISGHVSLFWYQQALGQGPEFLTYFQNEAQLDKSGLPSDRFFAERPEGSVSTLKIQRTQQEDSAVYLCASSFSFGETQYFGPGTRLLVL.

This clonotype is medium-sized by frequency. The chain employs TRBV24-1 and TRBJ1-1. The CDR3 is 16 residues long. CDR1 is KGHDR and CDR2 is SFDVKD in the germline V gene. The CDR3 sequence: CATSDLTPYEGTEAFF.

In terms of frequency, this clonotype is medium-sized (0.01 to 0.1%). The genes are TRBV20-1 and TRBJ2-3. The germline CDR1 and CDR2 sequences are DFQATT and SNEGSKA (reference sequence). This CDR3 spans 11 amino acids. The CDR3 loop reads CSVQGADTQYF.